The source of this T cell receptor (beta chain) is a study of T cells in Graves' hyperthyroidism and ophthalmopathy. At the level of the study: Peripheral blood draws took place at initial diagnosis, ahead of any treatment.

Trimming removed 5 bases from V and 1 base from J, with 12 bases in between. This CDR3 has 14 amino acids. Germline loops: CDR1 SGHRS, CDR2 YFSETQ. This clonotype was counted at least ten times. The investigators amplified TCR beta CDR3 regions from RNA transcripts. Initially, a first-round RT-PCR of the TCR CDR3 employed the HTBI primer set. TCRdb ran MiXCR on the multiplex PCR reads and lists one entry per CDR3 protein. Of around 600,000 distinct CDR3 sequences in the sample, roughly 14% were seen once. The chain joins TRBV5-1 to TRBJ1-1, with D possibly matching TRBD1 (6 bases). This receptor was taken from a woman aged 45-65 years with Graves' ophthalmopathy. Material for sequencing was blood. The CDR3 region is CASRDGQSNTEAFF. CDR3 in DNA: TGCGCCAGCAGGGACGGACAGTCGAACACTGAAGCTTTCTTT.